This TCR beta chain was profiled in a study of T cells in Graves' hyperthyroidism and ophthalmopathy. Study results and caveats: In the blood, most expanded thyroid clonotypes above 0.001 appeared as well.

As to this clonotype: The antigen is not known.

CDR3 size: 15 residues. J gave up 3 bases and V 7 bases, and 9 bases lay outside the gene matches. The germline V gene has CDR1 GTSNPN and CDR2 SVGIG (reference sequence). The study based diagnoses on clinical symptoms, serum thyroxine and TRAb, thyroid ultrasound and orbital computed tomography. It was RNA transcripts that yielded the amplified TCR beta CDR3 regions. The TCR CDR3 first-round RT-PCR relied on the HTBI primer set. MiXCR, run by TCRdb on the multiplex PCR reads, gives a single entry per CDR3 protein. The sample holds around 560,000 distinct CDR3 sequences, around 17% seen once. Sequencing was performed on blood. This chain links TRBV30 with TRBJ2-1, with 10 nucleotides matching TRBD2. This receptor was taken from a woman under 30 with Graves' hyperthyroidism. The CDR3 region is CAYTAGGLDYNEQFF. The CDR3 DNA reads as TGTGCCTACACAGCGGGGGGGCTGGACTACAATGAGCAGTTCTTC.